The 8 T cell receptor beta chains in this list originate from one sample, sequenced in a study of regulatory T cells in long-lasting Graves disease. Time point indicated: persistent/refractory GD, antithyroid drugs over 5 years with positive TRAb. Researchers made the TCR library from RNA that was extracted from PBMCs. CDR3 regions were amplified by Arm-PCR using iRepertoire HTBI primers to build TCR beta libraries. TCRdb called the multiplex PCR reads again in MiXCR, with one record for every CDR3 protein. The table records about 470,000 distinct CDR3 sequences, around 20% of them present only once. The material was peripheral blood mononuclear cells (PBMCs), obtained when the disease was refractory, from a patient treated with antithyroid drugs. All receptors derive from a female donor with Graves disease.

A few counts support this clonotype. The chain employs TRBV27 and TRBJ1-6, with 8 bases matching TRBD1. This CDR3 has 15 residues. V was clipped by 5 bases and J by 9 bases; unmatched bases: 9. Germline V CDR1 and CDR2: MNHEY, SMNVEV (reference sequence). The CDR3 DNA follows: TGTGCCAGCAGTATCGCAGGGGGCAGCGGTTCACCCCTCCACTTT. Amino acids: CASSIAGGSGSPLHF.

This clonotype was observed many times. The gene calls are TRBV20-1 and TRBJ2-5; D is possibly TRBD2 (5 bases). Germline V gene lookup returns CDR1 DFQATT and CDR2 SNEGSKA (reference sequence). The CDR3 contains 13 residues. CDR3 sequence reads: CSCRAVGRETQYF. The CDR3 nucleotides read TGCAGCTGCCGGGCTGTAGGGAGAGAGACCCAGTACTTC.

This clonotype occurred many times. The CDR3 sequence: CASRGEAEAFF. CDR3 nucleotides: TGCGCCAGCAGAGGGGAAGCTGAAGCTTTCTTT. The chain joins TRBV10-2 to TRBJ1-1, with D possibly matching TRBD1 (5 bases). V was pared by 6 bases and J by 6 bases, with 8 bases between. The CDR3 is 11 residues long. Germline V gene data show CDR1 as WSHSY and CDR2 as SAAADI.

This clonotype has just a few counts. The genes are TRBV7-6 and TRBJ2-2; a weak D match, TRBD2 (6 bases). The V gene lost 0 bases and the J gene lost 7 bases, with 12 bases spanning the gap. The CDR3 runs 15 residues. CDR1 and CDR2 (germline): SGHVS, FNYEAQ. This CDR3 is CASSLAKLAYGELFF. As DNA, the CDR3 is TGTGCCAGCAGCTTAGCAAAACTAGCTTACGGGGAGCTGTTTTTT.

This clonotype was picked up a small number of times. The gene calls are TRBV6-2 or TRBV6-3 and TRBJ2-7; D not certain. Looked up from germline, CDR1 is MNHEY and CDR2 is SVGEGT. The CDR3 runs to 13 residues. The V end was cut by 5 bases, the J end by 0 bases, with 8 bases between. CDR3 sequence: CASSDGGSYEQYF. The CDR3 nucleotides are TGTGCCAGCAGTGATGGCGGCTCCTACGAGCAGTACTTC.

The chain employs TRBV7-9 and TRBJ1-6; 7 bases fit TRBD1. V shed 5 bases and J 6 bases; nucleotides not matched to a gene: 7. CDR3 size: 15 residues. The germline gives CDR1 SEHNR, CDR2 FQNEAQ (reference sequence). The CDR3 is CASSPEGTANSPLHF. CDR3 in DNA: TGTGCCAGCAGCCCCGAAGGGACAGCTAATTCACCCCTCCACTTT.

The CDR3 spells CASMGYSSYEQYF. CDR3 nucleotide sequence: TGCGCCAGCATGGGCTACTCCTCCTACGAGCAGTACTTC. The chain combines TRBV5-1 with TRBJ2-7, with D hard to call. This CDR3 contains 13 residues. Deletions cut 6 bases from V and 0 bases from J, with 10 bases between. Looked up from germline, CDR1 is SGHRS and CDR2 is YFSETQ.

The chain has TRBV28 and TRBJ2-5, with D possibly being TRBD2 (6 bases). Germline loops: CDR1 MDHEN, CDR2 SYDVKM. The CDR3 loop spans 16 amino acids. V was cut by 4 bases and J by 5 bases, with 20 bases left in between. This CDR3 is CASSSGEVGRRETQYF. The DNA of the CDR3 is TGTGCCAGCAGTTCGGGGGAGGTAGGCCGAAGGGAGACCCAGTACTTC.